This T cell receptor beta chain was captured by sequencing in a study of T cells in pancreatic ductal adenocarcinoma. Points from the study as a whole: Mean clonality was roughly 0.1 in tumors and about 0.069 in blood, not significantly different. Blood had more productive templates and around 8.5-fold more unique clonotypes than tumor. Comparisons of tumor and blood clonality may show falsely lower tumor diversity.

Selected pancreatic ductal adenocarcinoma patients had undergone surgery without neoadjuvant therapy. Only in-frame clones appear in the TCRdb table, and some are missing; sequencing was by immunoSEQ multiplex PCR. This table holds just under 30,000 clones, more than 80% found once. Remarks on this clone: Its cognate antigen is unknown.

The ends lost 4 bases at V and 3 bases at J; junction bases unmatched: 8. In germline, CDR1 is SGDLS, CDR2 YYNGEE. CDR3 length: 15 amino acids. The chain couples TRBV9 to TRBJ2-7, with 9 bases that match TRBD2. The sequence derives from a human donor with pancreatic ductal adenocarcinoma. The sequenced sample was PBMCs. The CDR3 nucleotides read TGTGCCAGCAGCCCCCACGGAGCGGGAGGCTACGAGCAGTACTTC. Residues: CASSPHGAGGYEQYF.